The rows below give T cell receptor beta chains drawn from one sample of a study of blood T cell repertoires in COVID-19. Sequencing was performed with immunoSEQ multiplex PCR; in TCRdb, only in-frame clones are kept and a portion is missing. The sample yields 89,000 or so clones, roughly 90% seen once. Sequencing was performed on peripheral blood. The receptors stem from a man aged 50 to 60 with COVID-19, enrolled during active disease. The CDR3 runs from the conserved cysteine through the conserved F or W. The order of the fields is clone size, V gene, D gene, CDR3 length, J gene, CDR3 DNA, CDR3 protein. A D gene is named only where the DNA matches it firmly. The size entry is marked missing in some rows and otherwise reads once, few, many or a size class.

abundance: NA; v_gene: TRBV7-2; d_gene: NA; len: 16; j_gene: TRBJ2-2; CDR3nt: TGTGCCAGCAGCTTAGGGGGGGTCTCCAACACCGGGGAGCTGTTTTTT; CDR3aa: CASSLGGVSNTGELFF
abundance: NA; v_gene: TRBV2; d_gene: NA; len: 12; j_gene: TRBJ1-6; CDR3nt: TGTGCCAGCTCCGAGACAAATTCACCCCTCCACTTT; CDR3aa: CASSETNSPLHF
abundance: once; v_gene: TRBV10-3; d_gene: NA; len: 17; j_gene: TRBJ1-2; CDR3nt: TGTGCCATCAGTGAGTGGTTGGGAGGACACCTTAACTATGGCTACACCTTC; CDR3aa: CAISEWLGGHLNYGYTF
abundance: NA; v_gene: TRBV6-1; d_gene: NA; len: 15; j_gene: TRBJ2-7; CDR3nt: TGTGCCAGCAGTGAAGCTGGGGCGGGACCCTACGAGCAGTACTTC; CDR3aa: CASSEAGAGPYEQYF
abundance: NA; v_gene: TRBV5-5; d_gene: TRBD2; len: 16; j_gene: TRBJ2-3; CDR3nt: TGTGCCAGCAGCCCGGCGGGGGGGCGCGTCACAGATACGCAGTATTTT; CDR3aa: CASSPAGGRVTDTQYF
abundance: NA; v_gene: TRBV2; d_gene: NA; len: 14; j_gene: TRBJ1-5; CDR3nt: TGTGCCAGCACCCTGGACACGTACAATCAGCCCCAGCATTTT; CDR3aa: CASTLDTYNQPQHF
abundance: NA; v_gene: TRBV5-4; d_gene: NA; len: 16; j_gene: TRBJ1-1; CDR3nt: TGTGCCAGCAGCTCCCAATCCGGGACACTGAACACTGAAGCTTTCTTT; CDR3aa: CASSSQSGTLNTEAFF
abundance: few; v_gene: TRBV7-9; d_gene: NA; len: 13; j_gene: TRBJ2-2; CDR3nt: TGTGCCAGCAGCTTCAGGAACACCGGGGAGCTGTTTTTT; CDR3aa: CASSFRNTGELFF
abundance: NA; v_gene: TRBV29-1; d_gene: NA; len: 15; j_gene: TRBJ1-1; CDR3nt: TGCAGCGTGAGACAGCAGGGGCTGGGGAACACTGAAGCTTTCTTT; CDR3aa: CSVRQQGLGNTEAFF
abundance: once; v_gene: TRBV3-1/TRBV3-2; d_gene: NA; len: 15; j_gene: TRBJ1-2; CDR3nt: TGTGCCAGCAGCCAAGGTATGGGCACAGGTGTGAGCTACACCTTC; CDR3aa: CASSQGMGTGVSYTF
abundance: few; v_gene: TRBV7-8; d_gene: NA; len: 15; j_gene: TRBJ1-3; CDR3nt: TGTGCCAGCAGCTTATCTCAGTACTCTGGAAACACCATATATTTT; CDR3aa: CASSLSQYSGNTIYF
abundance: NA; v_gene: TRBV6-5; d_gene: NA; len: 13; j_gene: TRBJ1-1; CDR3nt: TGTGCCAGCAGTTACGGGAGGATCACTGAAGCTTTCTTT; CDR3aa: CASSYGRITEAFF
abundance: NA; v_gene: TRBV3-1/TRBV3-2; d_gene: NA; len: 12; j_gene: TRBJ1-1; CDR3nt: TGTGCCAGCACAGATCGCGGCACTGAAGCTTTCTTT; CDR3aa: CASTDRGTEAFF
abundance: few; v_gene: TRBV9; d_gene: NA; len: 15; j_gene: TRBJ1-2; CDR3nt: TGTGCCAGCAGCGCCCTGGGGGGTAGTAACTATGGCTACACCTTC; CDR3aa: CASSALGGSNYGYTF
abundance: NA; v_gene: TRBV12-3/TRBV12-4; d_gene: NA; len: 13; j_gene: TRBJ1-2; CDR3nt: TGTGCCAGCAGTTTGAAGAGGGTGAGCGGCTACACCTTC; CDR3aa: CASSLKRVSGYTF
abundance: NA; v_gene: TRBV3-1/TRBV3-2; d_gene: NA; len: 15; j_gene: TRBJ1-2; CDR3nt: TGTGCCAGCAGCCAAGATACAGGGCAGGGGAATGGCTACACCTTC; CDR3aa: CASSQDTGQGNGYTF
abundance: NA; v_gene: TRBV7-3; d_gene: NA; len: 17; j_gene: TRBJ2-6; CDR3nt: TGTGCCAGCAGCTTATACAGAAGGCTCTCTGGGGCCAACGTCCTGACTTTC; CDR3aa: CASSLYRRLSGANVLTF
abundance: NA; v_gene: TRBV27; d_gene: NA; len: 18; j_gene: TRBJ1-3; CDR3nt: TGTGCCAGCAGTCCACGTTGGGGCACTCCTAGCTCTGGAAACACCATATATTTT; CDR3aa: CASSPRWGTPSSGNTIYF
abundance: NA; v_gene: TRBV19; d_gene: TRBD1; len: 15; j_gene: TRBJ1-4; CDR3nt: TGTGCCAGTACCAATCCCTGGCAGGGGGAAGAAAAACTGTTTTTT; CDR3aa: CASTNPWQGEEKLFF
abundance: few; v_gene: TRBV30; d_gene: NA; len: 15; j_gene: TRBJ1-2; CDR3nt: TGTGCCTGGAGTGTGGGGGGGATTCCGGACTATGGCTACACCTTC; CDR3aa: CAWSVGGIPDYGYTF
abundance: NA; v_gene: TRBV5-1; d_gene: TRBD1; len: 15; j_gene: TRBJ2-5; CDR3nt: TGCGCCAGCAGCTCGGGACAGGGCTTTCAAGAGACCCAGTACTTC; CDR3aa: CASSSGQGFQETQYF
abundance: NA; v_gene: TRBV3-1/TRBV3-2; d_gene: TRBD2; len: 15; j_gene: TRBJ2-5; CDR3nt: TGTGCCAGCAGCCAAGATCGGATAGCGGGGGAGGCCCAGTACTTC; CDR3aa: CASSQDRIAGEAQYF
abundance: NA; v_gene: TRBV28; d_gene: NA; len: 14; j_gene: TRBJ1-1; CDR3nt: TGTGCCAGCAGTAAAGCCGGGTCCCGCGGGAGGGCTTTCTTT; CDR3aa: CASSKAGSRGRAFF
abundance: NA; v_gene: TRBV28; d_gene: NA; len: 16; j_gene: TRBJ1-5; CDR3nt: TGTGCCAGCACCAAAGGTCTCCCAGGGGGCAATCAGCCCCAGCATTTT; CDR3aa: CASTKGLPGGNQPQHF
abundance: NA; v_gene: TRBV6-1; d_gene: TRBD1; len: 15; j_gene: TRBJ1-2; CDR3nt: TGTGCCAGCAGTGAACCGCCGGGACAGGGAGATGGCTACACCTTC; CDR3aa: CASSEPPGQGDGYTF
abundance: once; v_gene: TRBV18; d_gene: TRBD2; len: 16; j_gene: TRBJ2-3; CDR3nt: TGTGCCAGCTCACCACTAGCGGGGGGGCAGAAAGATACGCAGTATTTT; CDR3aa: CASSPLAGGQKDTQYF
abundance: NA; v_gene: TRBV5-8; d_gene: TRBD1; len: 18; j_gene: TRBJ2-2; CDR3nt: TGTGCCAGCAGCTCTTTACTTTGGGACAGGGGGAACACCGGGGAGCTGTTTTTT; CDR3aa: CASSSLLWDRGNTGELFF
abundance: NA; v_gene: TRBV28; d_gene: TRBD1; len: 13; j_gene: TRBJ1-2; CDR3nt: TGTGCCACAGAGACAGGGACCCACTATGGCTACACCTTC; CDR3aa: CATETGTHYGYTF
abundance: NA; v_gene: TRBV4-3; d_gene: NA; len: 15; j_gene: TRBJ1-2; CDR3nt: TGCGCCAGCAGCCAAGGGACTGGGACTAACTATGGCTACACCTTC; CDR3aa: CASSQGTGTNYGYTF
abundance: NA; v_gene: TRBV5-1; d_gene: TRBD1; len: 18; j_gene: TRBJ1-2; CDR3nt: TGCGCCAGCAGCGGCGGGACCCAGACAGGGGGACCCAACTATGGCTACACCTTC; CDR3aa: CASSGGTQTGGPNYGYTF
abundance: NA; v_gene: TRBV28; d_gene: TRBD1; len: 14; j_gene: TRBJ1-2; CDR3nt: TGTGCCAGCAGAACAGGGGGCGGGCACTATGGCTACACCTTC; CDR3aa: CASRTGGGHYGYTF
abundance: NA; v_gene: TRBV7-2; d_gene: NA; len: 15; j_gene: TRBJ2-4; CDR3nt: TGTGCCAGCAGCTACACCCTCTCCCAGGGGAACATTCAGTACTTC; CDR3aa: CASSYTLSQGNIQYF
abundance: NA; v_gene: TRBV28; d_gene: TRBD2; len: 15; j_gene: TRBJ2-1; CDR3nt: TGTGCCAGCAGTCCTACTAGCGGGGGTCGGAATGAGCAGTTCTTC; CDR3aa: CASSPTSGGRNEQFF
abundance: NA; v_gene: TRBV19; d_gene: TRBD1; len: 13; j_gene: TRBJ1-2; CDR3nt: TGTGGATCTCGGGACAGGGGAAGCTATGGCTACACCTTC; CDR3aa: CGSRDRGSYGYTF
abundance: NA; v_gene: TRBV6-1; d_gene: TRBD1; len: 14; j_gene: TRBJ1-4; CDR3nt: TGTGCCAGCAGTGACGGGACAGGGGGTCGAAGACTGTTTTTT; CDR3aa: CASSDGTGGRRLFF
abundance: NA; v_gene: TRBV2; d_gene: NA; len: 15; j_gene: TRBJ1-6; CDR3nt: TGTGCCAGCAGTTTTTCGGTCTCCTATAATTCACCCCTCCACTTT; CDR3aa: CASSFSVSYNSPLHF
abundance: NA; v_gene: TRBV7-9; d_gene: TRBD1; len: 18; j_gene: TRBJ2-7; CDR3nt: TGTGCCAGCAGCTTAAGGCTCGGGGGACAGGGTCAAGGCCACGAGCAGTACTTC; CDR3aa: CASSLRLGGQGQGHEQYF
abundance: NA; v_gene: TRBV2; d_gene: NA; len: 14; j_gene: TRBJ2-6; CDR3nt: TGTGCCAGCAGTGCGAGCTCTGGGGCCAACGTCCTGACTTTC; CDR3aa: CASSASSGANVLTF
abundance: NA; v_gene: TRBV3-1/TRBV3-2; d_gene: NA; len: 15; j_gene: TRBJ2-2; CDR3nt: TGTGCCAGCAGTCAGACCGGGGCGAACACCGGGGAGCTGTTTTTT; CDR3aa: CASSQTGANTGELFF
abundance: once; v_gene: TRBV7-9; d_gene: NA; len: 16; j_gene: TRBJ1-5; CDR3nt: TGTGCCAGCAGCTTAGGGCGGGTTATGAGCAATCAGCCCCAGCATTTT; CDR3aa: CASSLGRVMSNQPQHF
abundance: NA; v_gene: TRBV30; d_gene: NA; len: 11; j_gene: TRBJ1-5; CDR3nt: TGTGCCTGGAGTGTAGGCGGCCCCCAGCATTTT; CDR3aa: CAWSVGGPQHF
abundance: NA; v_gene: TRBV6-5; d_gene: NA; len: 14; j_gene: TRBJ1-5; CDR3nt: TGTGCCAGCAGAAAGGGGGGGATTACTCAGCCCCAGCATTTT; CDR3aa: CASRKGGITQPQHF
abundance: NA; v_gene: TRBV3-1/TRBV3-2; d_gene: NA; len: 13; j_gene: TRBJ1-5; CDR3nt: TGTGCCAGCAGCCAAGATCGGGGTCTGCCCCAGCATTTT; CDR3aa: CASSQDRGLPQHF
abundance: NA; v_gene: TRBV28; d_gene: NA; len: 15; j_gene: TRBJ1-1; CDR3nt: TGTGCCAGCATCCTCCTAGGTGAAATGAACACTGAAGCTTTCTTT; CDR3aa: CASILLGEMNTEAFF
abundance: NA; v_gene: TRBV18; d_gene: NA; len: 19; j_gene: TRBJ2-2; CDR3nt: TGTGCCAGCTCACCGCGGGGACAGACCTTTCTTTTAAACACCGGGGAGCTGTTTTTT; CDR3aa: CASSPRGQTFLLNTGELFF
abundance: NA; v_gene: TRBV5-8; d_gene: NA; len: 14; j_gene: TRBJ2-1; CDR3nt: TGTGCCAGCATCCTTGAGGGCCTTAACCATGAGCAGTTCTTC; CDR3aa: CASILEGLNHEQFF
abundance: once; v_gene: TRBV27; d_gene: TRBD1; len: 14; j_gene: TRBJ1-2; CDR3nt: TGTGCCAGCAGTGCCGGGACAGGACCTCGGGGCTACACCTTC; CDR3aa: CASSAGTGPRGYTF
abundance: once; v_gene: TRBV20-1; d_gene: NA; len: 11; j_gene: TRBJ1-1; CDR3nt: TGCAGTGCTAGACAGGGCCGTGGGGCTTTCTTT; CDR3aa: CSARQGRGAFF